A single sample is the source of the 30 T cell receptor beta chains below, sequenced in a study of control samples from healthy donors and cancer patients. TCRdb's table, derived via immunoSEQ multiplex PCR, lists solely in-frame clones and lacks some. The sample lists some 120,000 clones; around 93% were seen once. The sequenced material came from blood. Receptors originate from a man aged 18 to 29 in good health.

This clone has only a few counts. The CDR3 here is CASSLVPGPREQYF. The CDR3, as DNA: TGTGCCAGCAGCTTAGTGCCGGGACCCCGGGAGCAGTACTTC. The chain is built from TRBV11-2 and TRBJ2-7, with D perhaps TRBD1 or TRBD2 (5 bases each). Looked up from germline, CDR1 is SGHAT and CDR2 is FQNNGV. Between the trimmed V and J ends, which lost 1 base and 7 bases, there was a span of 14 bases. CDR3 length equals 14 residues. Filled out from reference TRBV11-2 and TRBJ2-7, the complete variable domain reads EAGVAQSPRYKIIEKRQSVAFWCNPISGHATLYWYQQILGQGPKLLIQFQNNGVVDDSQLPKDRFSAERLKGVDSTLKIQPAKLEDSAVYLCASSLVPGPREQYFGPGTRLTVT.

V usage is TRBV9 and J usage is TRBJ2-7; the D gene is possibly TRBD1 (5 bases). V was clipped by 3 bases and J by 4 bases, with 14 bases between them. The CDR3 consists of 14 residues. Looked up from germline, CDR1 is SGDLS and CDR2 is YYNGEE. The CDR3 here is CASSASFSGYEQYF. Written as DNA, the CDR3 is TGTGCCAGCAGCGCGTCCTTTTCAGGGTACGAGCAGTACTTC.

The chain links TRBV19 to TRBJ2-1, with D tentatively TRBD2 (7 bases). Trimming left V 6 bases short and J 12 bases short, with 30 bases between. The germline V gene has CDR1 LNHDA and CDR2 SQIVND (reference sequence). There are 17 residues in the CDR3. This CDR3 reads CASSTRGGGRFALGQFF. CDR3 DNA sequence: TGTGCCAGTAGCACTCGAGGGGGGGGCAGGTTCGCGCTTGGGCAGTTCTTC. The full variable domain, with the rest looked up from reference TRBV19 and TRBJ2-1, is DGGITQSPKYLFRKEGQNVTLSCEQNLNHDAMYWYRQDPGQGLRLIYYSQIVNDFQKGDIAEGYSVSREKKESFPLTVTSAQKNPTAFYLCASSTRGGGRFALGQFFGPGTRLTVL.

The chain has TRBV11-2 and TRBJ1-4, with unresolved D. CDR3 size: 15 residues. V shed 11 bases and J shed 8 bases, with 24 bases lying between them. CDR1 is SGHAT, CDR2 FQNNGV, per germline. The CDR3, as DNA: TGTGCCGGCACCGTCGGCCCGGGGTTAGGCGAAAAACTGTTTTTT. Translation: CAGTVGPGLGEKLFF.

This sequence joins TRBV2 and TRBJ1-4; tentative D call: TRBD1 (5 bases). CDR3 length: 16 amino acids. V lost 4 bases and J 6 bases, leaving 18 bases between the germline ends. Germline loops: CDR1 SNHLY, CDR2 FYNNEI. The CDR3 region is CASSVIGAPWDEKLFF. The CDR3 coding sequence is TGTGCCAGCAGTGTCATCGGGGCCCCATGGGATGAAAAACTGTTTTTT.

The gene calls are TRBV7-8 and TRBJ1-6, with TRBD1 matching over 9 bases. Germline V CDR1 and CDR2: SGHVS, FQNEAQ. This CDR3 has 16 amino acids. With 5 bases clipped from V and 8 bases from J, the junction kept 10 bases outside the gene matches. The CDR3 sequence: CASSPLWTGVDSPLHF. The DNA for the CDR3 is TGTGCCAGCAGCCCTCTTTGGACAGGGGTAGATTCACCCCTCCACTTT.

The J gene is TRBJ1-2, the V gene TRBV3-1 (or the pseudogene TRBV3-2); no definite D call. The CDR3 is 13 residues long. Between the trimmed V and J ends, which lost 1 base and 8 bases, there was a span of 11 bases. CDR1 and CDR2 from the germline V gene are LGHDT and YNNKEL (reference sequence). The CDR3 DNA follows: TGTGCCAGCAGCCAAGCCGAGGGTGGAGGCTACACCTTC. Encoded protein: CASSQAEGGGYTF.

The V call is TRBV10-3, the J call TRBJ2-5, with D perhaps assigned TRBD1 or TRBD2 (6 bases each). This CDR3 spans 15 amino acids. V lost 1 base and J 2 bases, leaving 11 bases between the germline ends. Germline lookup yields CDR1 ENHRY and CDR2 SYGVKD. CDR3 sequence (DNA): TGTGCCATCAGTGAGTGGGGGGCGCAACAAGAGACCCAGTACTTC. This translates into CAISEWGAQQETQYF.

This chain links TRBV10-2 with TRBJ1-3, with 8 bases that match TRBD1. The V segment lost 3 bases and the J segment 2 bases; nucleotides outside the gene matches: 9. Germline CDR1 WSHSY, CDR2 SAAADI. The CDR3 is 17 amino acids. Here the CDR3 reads CASSDQGRGPTGNTIYF. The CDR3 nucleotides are TGCGCCAGCAGTGATCAAGGCAGGGGGCCCACTGGAAACACCATATATTTT.

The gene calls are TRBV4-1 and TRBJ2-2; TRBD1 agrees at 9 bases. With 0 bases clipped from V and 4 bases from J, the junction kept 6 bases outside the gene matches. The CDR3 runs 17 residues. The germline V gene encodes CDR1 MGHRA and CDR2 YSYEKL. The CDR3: CASSQDRTGAGTGELFF. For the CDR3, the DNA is TGCGCCAGCAGCCAAGATCGGACAGGGGCAGGCACCGGGGAGCTGTTTTTT.

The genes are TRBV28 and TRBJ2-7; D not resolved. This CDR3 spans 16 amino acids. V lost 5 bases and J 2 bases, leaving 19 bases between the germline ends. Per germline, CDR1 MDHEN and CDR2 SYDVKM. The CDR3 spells CASSHLVGPRAYEQYF. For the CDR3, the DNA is TGTGCCAGCAGTCACCTGGTAGGCCCCCGGGCCTACGAGCAGTACTTC.

CDR3 protein: CASSLARTSGGPGTQYF. The CDR3, as DNA: TGTGCCAGCAGCTTAGCCCGGACTAGCGGGGGGCCTGGGACGCAGTATTTT. The chain couples TRBV7-2 to TRBJ2-3; 14 bases fit TRBD2. Germline CDR1 is SGHTA and CDR2 is FQGNSA. The CDR3 has 17 amino acids. V trimming: 0 bases; J trimming: 9 bases; junction bases outside the gene matches: 8.

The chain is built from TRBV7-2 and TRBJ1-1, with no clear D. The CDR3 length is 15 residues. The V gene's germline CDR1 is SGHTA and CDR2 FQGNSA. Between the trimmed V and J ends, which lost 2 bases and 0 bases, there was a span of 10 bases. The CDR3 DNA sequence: TGTGCCAGCAGCTTAAATACTCTCTTGAACACTGAAGCTTTCTTT. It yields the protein CASSLNTLLNTEAFF. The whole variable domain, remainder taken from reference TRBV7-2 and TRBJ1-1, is GAGVSQSPSNKVTEKGKDVELRCDPISGHTALYWYRQSLGQGLEFLIYFQGNSAPDKSGLPSDRFSAERTGGSVSTLTIQRTQQEDSAVYLCASSLNTLLNTEAFFGQGTRLTVV.

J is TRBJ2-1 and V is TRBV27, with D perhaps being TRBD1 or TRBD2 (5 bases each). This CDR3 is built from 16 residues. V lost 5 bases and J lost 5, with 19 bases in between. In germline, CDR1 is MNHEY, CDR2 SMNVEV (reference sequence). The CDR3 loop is CASSAPPGRRHNEQFF. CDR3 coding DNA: TGTGCCAGCAGTGCCCCTCCGGGACGCAGACACAATGAGCAGTTCTTC.

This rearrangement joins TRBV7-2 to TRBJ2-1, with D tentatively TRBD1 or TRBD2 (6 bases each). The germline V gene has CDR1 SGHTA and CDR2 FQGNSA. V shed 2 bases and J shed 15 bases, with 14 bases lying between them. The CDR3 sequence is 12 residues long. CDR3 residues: CASSLRSGGVFF. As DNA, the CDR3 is TGTGCCAGCAGCTTAAGGTCCGGGGGCGTGTTCTTC.

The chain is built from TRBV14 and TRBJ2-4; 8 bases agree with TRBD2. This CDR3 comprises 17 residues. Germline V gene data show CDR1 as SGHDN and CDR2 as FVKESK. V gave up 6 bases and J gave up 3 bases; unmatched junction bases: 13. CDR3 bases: TGTGCCAGCAGTCGCAGCGGGGGAAACGTTGGCAAAAACATTCAGTACTTC. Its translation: CASSRSGGNVGKNIQYF.

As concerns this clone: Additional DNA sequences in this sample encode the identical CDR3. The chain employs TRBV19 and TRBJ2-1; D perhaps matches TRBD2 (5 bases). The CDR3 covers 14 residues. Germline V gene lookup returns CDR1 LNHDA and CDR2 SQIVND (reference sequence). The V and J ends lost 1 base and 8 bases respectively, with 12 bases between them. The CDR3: CASSIAPSRDEQFF. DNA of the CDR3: TGTGCCAGTAGTATAGCTCCTAGCCGGGATGAGCAGTTCTTC.

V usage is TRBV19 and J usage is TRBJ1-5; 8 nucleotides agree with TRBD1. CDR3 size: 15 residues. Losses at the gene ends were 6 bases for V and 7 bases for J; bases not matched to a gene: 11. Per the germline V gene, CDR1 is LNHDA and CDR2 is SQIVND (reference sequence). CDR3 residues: CASSLRTGTQQPQHF. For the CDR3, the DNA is TGTGCCAGTAGCCTACGGACAGGGACTCAGCAGCCCCAGCATTTT.

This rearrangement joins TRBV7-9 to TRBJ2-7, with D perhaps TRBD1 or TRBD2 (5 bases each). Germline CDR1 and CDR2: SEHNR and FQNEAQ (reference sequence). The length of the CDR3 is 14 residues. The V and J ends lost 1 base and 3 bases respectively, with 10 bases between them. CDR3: CASSLVGDLYEQYF. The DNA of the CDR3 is TGTGCCAGCAGCTTAGTGGGGGATCTCTACGAGCAGTACTTC.

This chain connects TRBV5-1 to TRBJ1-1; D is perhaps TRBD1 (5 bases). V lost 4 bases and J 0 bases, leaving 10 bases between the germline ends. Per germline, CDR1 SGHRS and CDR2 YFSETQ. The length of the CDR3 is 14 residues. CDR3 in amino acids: CASSPRTLNTEAFF. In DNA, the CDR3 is TGCGCCAGCAGCCCTCGGACATTGAACACTGAAGCTTTCTTT.

CDR3 nucleotide sequence: TGCGCCAGCAAGGGGACAGGGACATACGAGCAGTACTTC. It encodes CASKGTGTYEQYF. The chain couples TRBV10-2 to TRBJ2-7, with 9 positions matching TRBD1. The germline gives CDR1 WSHSY, CDR2 SAAADI. V gave up 7 bases and J gave up 4 bases; unmatched junction bases: 5. This CDR3 comprises 13 residues.

Here the CDR3 DNA reads TGTGCCAGCAGCGTAGGGTCCGGGGTCGGCTACACCTTC. Amino acids: CASSVGSGVGYTF. The chain employs TRBV9 and TRBJ1-2; the D is unclear. CDR1 and CDR2 (germline): SGDLS, YYNGEE. V was trimmed by 0 bases and J by 8 bases, leaving 11 bases between them. The CDR3 length is 13 residues.

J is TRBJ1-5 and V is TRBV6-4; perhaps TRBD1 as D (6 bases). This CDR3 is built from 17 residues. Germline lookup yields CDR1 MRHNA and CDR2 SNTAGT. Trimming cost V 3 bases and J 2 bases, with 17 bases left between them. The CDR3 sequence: CASSEVRGGTGNQPQHF. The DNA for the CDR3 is TGTGCCAGCAGTGAAGTCAGGGGCGGAACGGGCAATCAGCCCCAGCATTTT.

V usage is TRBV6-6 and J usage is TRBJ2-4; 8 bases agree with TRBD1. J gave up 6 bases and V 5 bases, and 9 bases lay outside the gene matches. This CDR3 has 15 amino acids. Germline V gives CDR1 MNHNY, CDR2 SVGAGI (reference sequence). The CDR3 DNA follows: TGTGCCAGCAGTCCCCCGACAGGGGAAGGAAACATTCAGTACTTC. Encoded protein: CASSPPTGEGNIQYF.

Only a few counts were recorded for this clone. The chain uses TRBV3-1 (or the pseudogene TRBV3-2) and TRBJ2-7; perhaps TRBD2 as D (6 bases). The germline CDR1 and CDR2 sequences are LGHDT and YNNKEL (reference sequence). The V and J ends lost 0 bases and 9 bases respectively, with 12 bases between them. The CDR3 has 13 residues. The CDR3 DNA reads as TGTGCCAGCAGCCAAGATCCCGGGAGACGGCAGTACTTC. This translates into CASSQDPGRRQYF.

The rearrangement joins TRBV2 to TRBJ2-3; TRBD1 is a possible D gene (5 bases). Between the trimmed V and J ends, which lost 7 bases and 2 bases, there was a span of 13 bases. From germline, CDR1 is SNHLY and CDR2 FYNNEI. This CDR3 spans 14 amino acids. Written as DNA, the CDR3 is TGTGCCAGCAATCCGACAGAAACCACAGATACGCAGTATTTT. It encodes CASNPTETTDTQYF.

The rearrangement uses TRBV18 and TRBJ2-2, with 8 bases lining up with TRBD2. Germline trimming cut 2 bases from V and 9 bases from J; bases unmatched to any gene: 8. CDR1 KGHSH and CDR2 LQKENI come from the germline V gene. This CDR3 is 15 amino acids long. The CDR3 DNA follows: TGTGCCAGCTCACCAGTAGCGGGGTCGGACAGGGAGCTGTTTTTT. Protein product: CASSPVAGSDRELFF.

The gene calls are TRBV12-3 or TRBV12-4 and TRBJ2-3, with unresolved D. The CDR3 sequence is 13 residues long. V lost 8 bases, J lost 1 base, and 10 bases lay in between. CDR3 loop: CASGNQGTDTQYF. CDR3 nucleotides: TGTGCCAGCGGGAACCAGGGCACAGATACGCAGTATTTT.

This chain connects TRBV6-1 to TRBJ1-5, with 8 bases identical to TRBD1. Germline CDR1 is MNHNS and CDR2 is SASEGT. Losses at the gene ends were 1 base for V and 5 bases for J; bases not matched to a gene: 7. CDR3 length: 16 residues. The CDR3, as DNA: TGTGCCAGCAGTGAAGGCGGCCAGGGGGCATATCAGCCCCAGCATTTT. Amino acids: CASSEGGQGAYQPQHF.

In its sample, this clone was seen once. CDR3 coding DNA: TGTGCCAGCAGCTTAGTCAAGCGGGGGCTCACAGATACGCAGTATTTT. Amino acid sequence: CASSLVKRGLTDTQYF. The chain employs TRBV11-2 and TRBJ2-3; 8 bases are shared with TRBD2. CDR3 size: 16 residues. Germline V lookup: CDR1 SGHAT, CDR2 FQNNGV. The J segment lost 2 bases and the V segment lost 1 base, leaving 5 bases of the junction unmatched.